This T cell receptor (beta chain) was recorded in a study of beta chain features in type 1 diabetes. Study outcomes and limitations: Moderate yet significant TCRB CDR3 shortening was seen in Type 1 diabetes patients in all four CD4+ subsets.

A sort by CD45RO/CCR7/CD25/CD127/CD95/CD27 yielded CD4+ naive, central memory, regulatory and stem cell-like memory cells. This clone appeared a few times. Its antigen remains unidentified. Every isolated RNA sample was fully reverse transcribed, so sequencing captured expressed TCRB transcripts. Clones were sequenced by immunoSEQ multiplex PCR, and TCRdb holds only the in-frame ones, with some missing. The sample carries hundreds of thousands of clones, around 15% recorded once. The sequenced sample consisted of naive CD4+ T cells from blood. The sequence came from a man between 18 and 35 years old with type 1 diabetes.

The CDR3 reads CASSRQGPDYGYTF. CDR3 in DNA: TGTGCCAGCAGCCGACAGGGACCGGACTATGGCTACACCTTC. J is TRBJ1-2 and V is TRBV5-4, with 7 bases fitting TRBD1. CDR3 length equals 14 residues. After removal of 4 bases from V and 3 bases from J, the junction contained 6 bases not matched to a gene. Germline CDR1 SGHNT, CDR2 YYREEE (reference sequence).